The 9 T cell receptor beta chains below come from one sample, sequenced in a study of OX40 agonist ivuxolimab in advanced cancers. Sequencing was performed with immunoSEQ multiplex PCR; in TCRdb, only in-frame clones are kept and a portion is missing. The sample includes tens of thousands of clones, 85% to 90% of them seen just once. The input for sequencing was CD4+ or CD8+ T cells sorted from blood, taken in a trial of the OX40 agonist ivuxolimab. The receptor source for this set is an adult with an advanced solid tumor such as melanoma, head and neck, liver or kidney cancer.

V is TRBV28 and J is TRBJ1-1; possibly TRBD1 for D (5 bases). Per the germline V gene, CDR1 is MDHEN and CDR2 is SYDVKM. The CDR3 runs 16 residues. V was cut by 6 bases and J by 4 bases, with 21 bases left in between. The CDR3 reads CASSLPGVQRGTEAFF. The DNA of the CDR3 is TGTGCCAGCAGCCTCCCGGGAGTTCAAAGGGGCACTGAAGCTTTCTTT.

J is TRBJ2-3 and V is TRBV4-2; 7 positions match TRBD1. The CDR3 covers 17 residues. The J segment lost 2 bases and the V segment lost 1 base, leaving 9 bases of the junction unmatched. Germline V CDR1 and CDR2: LGHNA, YNFKEQ. Here the CDR3 reads CASSQAPTGSATDTQYF. The CDR3 DNA is TGTGCCAGCAGCCAAGCCCCGACAGGGTCTGCCACAGATACGCAGTATTTT.

The chain is built from TRBV10-2 and TRBJ2-5; 8 nucleotides align to TRBD2. The V gene's germline CDR1 is WSHSY and CDR2 SAAADI. Unmatched junction bases numbered 8, after V lost 4 bases and J lost 4 bases. The CDR3 spans 15 residues. The CDR3 nucleotides are TGCGCCAGCAGTGGCTACCGGAGCGGGGGAGAGACCCAGTACTTC. This translates into CASSGYRSGGETQYF.

This chain uses TRBV5-1 with TRBJ2-3; unclear D gene. The CDR3 is 14 amino acids. V was clipped by 1 base and J by 0 bases, with 6 bases between them. Germline values: CDR1 SGHRS, CDR2 YFSETQ. The CDR3 reads CASSLTISTDTQYF. CDR3 in DNA: TGCGCCAGCAGCTTGACAATTAGCACAGATACGCAGTATTTT. Looking up the rest from reference TRBV5-1 and TRBJ2-3 gives the full variable domain: KAGVTQTPRYLIKTRGQQVTLSCSPISGHRSVSWYQQTPGQGLQFLFEYFSETQRNKGNFPGRFSGRQFSNSRSEMNVSTLELGDSALYLCASSLTISTDTQYFGPGTRLTVL.

This chain joins TRBV29-1 and TRBJ2-7, with 13 bases aligning to TRBD2. The CDR3 runs 14 residues. Losses at the gene ends were 6 bases for V and 4 bases for J; bases not matched to a gene: 6. Looked up from germline, CDR1 is SQVTM and CDR2 is ANQGSEA. The CDR3 DNA is TGCAGCGTCTCTAAGGGACTAGCGGGATACGAGCAGTACTTC. Encoded protein: CSVSKGLAGYEQYF.

The rearrangement uses TRBV15 and TRBJ1-2; D remains unclear. This CDR3 has 13 residues. Trimming removed 0 bases at V and 4 bases at J, with 6 bases between. The germline V gene encodes CDR1 LNHNV and CDR2 YYDKDF (reference sequence). This chain's CDR3 is CATSRDTGYGYTF. DNA for the CDR3: TGTGCCACCAGCAGAGATACTGGCTATGGCTACACCTTC.

This clone was counted a single time. The genes are TRBV4-2 and TRBJ1-4; D unresolved. This CDR3 region has 12 residues. CDR1 and CDR2 from the germline V gene are LGHNA and YNFKEQ. V dropped 3 bases and J dropped 8 bases, with 7 bases sitting between them. CDR3 bases: TGTGCCAGCAGCCACCGCGGAGAAAAACTGTTTTTT. It codes for CASSHRGEKLFF.

This rearrangement joins TRBV19 to TRBJ2-2; unclear D gene. CDR1 LNHDA and CDR2 SQIVND come from the germline V gene (reference sequence). The CDR3 contains 14 residues. Trimming took off 1 base at V and 4 bases at J, with 7 bases between the two ends. The CDR3 here is CASSIAGGTGELFF. CDR3 bases: TGTGCCAGTAGTATAGCGGGCGGCACCGGGGAGCTGTTTTTT.

This chain links TRBV28 with TRBJ2-3, with unresolved D. The CDR3 is made up of 12 amino acids. Germline loops: CDR1 MDHEN, CDR2 SYDVKM. V dropped 3 bases and J dropped 8 bases, with 9 bases sitting between them. As DNA, the CDR3 is TGTGCCAGCAGTTTTGGAGTCACTACGCAGTATTTT. This gives the protein CASSFGVTTQYF.